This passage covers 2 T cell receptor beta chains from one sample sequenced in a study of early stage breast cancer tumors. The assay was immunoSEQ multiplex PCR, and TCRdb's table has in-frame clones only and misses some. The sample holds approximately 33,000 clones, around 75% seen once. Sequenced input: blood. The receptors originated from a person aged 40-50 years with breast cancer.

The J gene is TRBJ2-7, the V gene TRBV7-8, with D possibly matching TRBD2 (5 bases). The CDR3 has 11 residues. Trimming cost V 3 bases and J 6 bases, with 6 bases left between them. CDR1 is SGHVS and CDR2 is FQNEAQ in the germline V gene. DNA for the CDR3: TGTGCCAGCAGCTTCGAGGGCGAGCAGTACTTC. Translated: CASSFEGEQYF.

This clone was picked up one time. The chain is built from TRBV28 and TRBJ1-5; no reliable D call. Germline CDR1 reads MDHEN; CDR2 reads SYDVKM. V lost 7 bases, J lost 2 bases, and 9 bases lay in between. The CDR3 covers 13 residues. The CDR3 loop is CASISQGNQPQHF. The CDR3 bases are TGTGCCAGCATATCGCAGGGCAATCAGCCCCAGCATTTT.